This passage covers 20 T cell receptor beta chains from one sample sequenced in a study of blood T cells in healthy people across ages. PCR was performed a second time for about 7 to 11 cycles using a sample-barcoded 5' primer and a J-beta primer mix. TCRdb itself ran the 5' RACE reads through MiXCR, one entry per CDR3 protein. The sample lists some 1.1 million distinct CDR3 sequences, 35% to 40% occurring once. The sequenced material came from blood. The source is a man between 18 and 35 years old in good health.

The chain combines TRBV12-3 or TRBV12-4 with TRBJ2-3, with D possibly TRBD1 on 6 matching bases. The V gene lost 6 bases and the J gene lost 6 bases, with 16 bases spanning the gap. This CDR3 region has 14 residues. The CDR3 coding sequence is TGTGCCAGCAGCCCAGGGGATGGGGACGATACGCAGTATTTT. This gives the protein CASSPGDGDDTQYF.

CDR3: CASSASPMGYEQYF. DNA of the CDR3: TGTGCCAGCAGCGCATCACCGATGGGCTACGAGCAGTACTTC. This chain connects TRBV7-9 to TRBJ2-7; D is unclear. Per the germline V gene, CDR1 is SEHNR and CDR2 is FQNEAQ (reference sequence). Trimming took 5 bases from V and 3 from J, leaving 14 bases between them. CDR3 length: 14 amino acids. Filled out from reference TRBV7-9 and TRBJ2-7, the complete variable domain reads DTGVSQNPRHKITKRGQNVTFRCDPISEHNRLYWYRQTLGQGPEFLTYFQNEAQLEKSRLLSDRFSAERPKGSFSTLEIQRTEQGDSAMYLCASSASPMGYEQYFGPGTRLTVT.

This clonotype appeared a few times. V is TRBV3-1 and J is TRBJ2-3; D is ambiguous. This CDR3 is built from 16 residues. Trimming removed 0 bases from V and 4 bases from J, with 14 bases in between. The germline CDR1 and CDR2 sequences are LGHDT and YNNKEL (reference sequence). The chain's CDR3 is CASSQDREGFPDTQYF. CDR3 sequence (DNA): TGTGCCAGCAGCCAAGATAGGGAAGGGTTCCCAGATACGCAGTATTTT.

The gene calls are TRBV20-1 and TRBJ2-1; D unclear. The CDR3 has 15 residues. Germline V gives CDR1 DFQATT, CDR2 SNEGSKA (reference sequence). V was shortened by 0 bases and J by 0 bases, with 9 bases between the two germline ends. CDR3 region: CSARDIKGSYNEQFF. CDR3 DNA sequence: TGCAGTGCTAGAGATATTAAAGGCTCCTACAATGAGCAGTTCTTC.

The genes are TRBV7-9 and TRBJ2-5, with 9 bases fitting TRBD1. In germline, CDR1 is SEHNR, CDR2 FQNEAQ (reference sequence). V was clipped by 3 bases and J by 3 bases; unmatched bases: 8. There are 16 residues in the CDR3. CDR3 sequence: CASSLRGQGNKETQYF. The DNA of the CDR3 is TGTGCCAGCAGCTTGCGAGGACAGGGGAATAAAGAGACCCAGTACTTC.

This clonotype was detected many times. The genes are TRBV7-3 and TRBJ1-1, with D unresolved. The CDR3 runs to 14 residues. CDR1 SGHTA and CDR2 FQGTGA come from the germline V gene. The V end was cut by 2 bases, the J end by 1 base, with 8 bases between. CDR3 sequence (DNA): TGTGCCAGCAGCTTAGGATGGACGAACACTGAAGCTTTCTTT. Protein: CASSLGWTNTEAFF.

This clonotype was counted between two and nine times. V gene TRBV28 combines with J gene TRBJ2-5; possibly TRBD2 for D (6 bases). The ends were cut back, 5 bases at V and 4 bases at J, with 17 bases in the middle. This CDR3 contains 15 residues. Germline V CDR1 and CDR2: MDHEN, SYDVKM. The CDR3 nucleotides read TGTGCCAGCAGTACCCGGGACTCCGCCGGAGAGACCCAGTACTTC. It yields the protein CASSTRDSAGETQYF.

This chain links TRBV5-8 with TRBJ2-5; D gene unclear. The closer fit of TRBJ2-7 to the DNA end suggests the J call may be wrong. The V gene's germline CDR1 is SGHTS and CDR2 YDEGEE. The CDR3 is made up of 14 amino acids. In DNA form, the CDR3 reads TGTGCCAGCAGCTTAAGGATCACTCCGTACGAGCAGTACTTC. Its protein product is CASSLRITPYEQYF.

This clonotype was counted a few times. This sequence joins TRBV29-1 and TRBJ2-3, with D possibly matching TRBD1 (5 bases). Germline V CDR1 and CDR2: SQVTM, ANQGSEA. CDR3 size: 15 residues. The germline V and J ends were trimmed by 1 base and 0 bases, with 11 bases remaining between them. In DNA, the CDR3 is TGCAGCGTTGAAGCTAGGGGCGGTAGCACAGATACGCAGTATTTT. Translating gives CSVEARGGSTDTQYF.

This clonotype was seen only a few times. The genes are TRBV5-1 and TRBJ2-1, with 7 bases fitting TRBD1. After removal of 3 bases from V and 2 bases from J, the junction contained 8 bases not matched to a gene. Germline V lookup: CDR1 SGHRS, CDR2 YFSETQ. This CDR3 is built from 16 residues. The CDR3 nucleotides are TGCGCCAGCAGCTGGGGCCGGGACAGACCCTACAATGAGCAGTTCTTC. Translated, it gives CASSWGRDRPYNEQFF.

CDR3 amino acids: CASSVRDRITDTQYF. The CDR3 region has the DNA TGTGCCAGCAGCGTAAGGGACAGGATAACAGATACGCAGTATTTT. V usage is TRBV9 and J usage is TRBJ2-3, with TRBD1 identical over 8 bases. V lost 1 base to trimming and J lost 3 bases; unmatched junction nucleotides: 4. The CDR3 consists of 15 residues. CDR1 is SGDLS and CDR2 is YYNGEE in the germline V gene.

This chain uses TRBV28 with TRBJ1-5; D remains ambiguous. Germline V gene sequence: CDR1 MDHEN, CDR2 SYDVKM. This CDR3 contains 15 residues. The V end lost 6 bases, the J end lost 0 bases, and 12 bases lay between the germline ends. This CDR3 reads CASSLVSISNQPQHF. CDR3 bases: TGTGCCAGCAGCCTCGTAAGCATTAGCAATCAGCCCCAGCATTTT.

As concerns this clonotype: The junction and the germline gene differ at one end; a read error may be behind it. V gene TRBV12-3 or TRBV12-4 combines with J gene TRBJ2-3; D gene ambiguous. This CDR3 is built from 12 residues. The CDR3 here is CASSLCADAQYF. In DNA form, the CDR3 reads TGTGCCAGCAGTTTGTGCGCAGATGCGCAGTATTTT.

CDR3 bases: TGTGCCACAACAGATACGCAGTATTTT. This translates into CATTDTQYF. This sequence joins TRBV2 and TRBJ2-3; the D is unclear. The CDR3 runs 9 residues. CDR1 is SNHLY and CDR2 is FYNNEI in the germline V gene. The V end lost 10 bases, the J end lost 3 bases, and 2 bases lay between the germline ends.

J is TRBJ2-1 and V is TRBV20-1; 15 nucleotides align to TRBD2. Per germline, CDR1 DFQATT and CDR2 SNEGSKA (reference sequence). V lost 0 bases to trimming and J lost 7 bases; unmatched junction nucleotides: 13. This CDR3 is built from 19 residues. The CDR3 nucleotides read TGCAGTGCTAGAGATCGGGGACTAGCGGGGGGAGTAAAAATGAATGAGCAGTTCTTC. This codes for CSARDRGLAGGVKMNEQFF.

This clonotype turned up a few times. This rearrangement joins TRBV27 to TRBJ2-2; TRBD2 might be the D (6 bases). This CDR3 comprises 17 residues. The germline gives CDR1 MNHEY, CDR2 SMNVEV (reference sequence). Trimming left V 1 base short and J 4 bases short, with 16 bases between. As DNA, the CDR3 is TGTGCCAGCAGTTTATTAGAGCTAGCGCTCGGCACCGGGGAGCTGTTTTTT. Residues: CASSLLELALGTGELFF.

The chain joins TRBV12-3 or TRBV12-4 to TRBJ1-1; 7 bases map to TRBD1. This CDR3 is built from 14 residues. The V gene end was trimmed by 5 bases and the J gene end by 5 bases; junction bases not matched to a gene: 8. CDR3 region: CASSAPQGRTEAFF. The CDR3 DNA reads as TGTGCCAGCAGTGCGCCACAGGGGAGGACTGAAGCTTTCTTT.

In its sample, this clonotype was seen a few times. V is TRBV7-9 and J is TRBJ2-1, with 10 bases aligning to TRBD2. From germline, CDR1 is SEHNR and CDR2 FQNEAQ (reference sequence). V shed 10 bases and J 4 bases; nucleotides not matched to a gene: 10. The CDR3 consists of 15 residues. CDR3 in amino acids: CATPGPSGGYNEQFF. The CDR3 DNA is TGTGCCACCCCAGGTCCTAGCGGGGGATACAATGAGCAGTTCTTC.

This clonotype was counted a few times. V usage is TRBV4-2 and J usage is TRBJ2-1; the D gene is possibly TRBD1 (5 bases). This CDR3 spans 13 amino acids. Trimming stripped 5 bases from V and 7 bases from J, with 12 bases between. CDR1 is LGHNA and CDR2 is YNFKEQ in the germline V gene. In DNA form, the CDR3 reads TGTGCCAGCAGCGACTTCCCAGGGAATGAGCAGTTCTTC. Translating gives CASSDFPGNEQFF.

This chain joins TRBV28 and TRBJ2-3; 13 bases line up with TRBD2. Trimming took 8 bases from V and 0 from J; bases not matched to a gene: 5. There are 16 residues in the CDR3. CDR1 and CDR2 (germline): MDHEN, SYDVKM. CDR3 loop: CASETSGGSSTDTQYF. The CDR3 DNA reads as TGTGCCAGCGAGACTAGCGGGGGGTCTAGCACAGATACGCAGTATTTT.